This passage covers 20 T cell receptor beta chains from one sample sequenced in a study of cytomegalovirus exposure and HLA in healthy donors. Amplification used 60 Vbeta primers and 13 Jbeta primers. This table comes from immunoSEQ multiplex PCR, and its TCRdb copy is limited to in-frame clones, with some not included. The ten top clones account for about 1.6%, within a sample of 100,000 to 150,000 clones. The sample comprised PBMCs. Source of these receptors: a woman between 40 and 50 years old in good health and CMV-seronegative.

CDR3 nucleotides: TGTGCCAGCAGCCCGGGACAGGGGGGAGGCTACACCTTC. Residues: CASSPGQGGGYTF. The gene calls are TRBV5-8 and TRBJ1-2, with TRBD1 matching over 11 bases. Losses at the gene ends were 4 bases for V and 8 bases for J; bases not matched to a gene: 4. The CDR3 is 13 residues long. Germline CDR1 reads SGHTS; CDR2 reads YDEGEE.

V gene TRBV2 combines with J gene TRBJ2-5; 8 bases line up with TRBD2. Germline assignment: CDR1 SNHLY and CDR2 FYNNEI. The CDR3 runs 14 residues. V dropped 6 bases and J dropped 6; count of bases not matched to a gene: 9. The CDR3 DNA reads TGTGCCAGCAGACCGGGACTAGAGGGGCAGACCCAGTACTTC. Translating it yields CASRPGLEGQTQYF. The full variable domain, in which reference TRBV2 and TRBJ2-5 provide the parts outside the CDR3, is EPEVTQTPSHQVTQMGQEVILRCVPISNHLYFYWYRQILGQKVEFLVSFYNNEISEKSEIFDDQFSVERPDGSNFTLKIRSTKLEDSAMYFCASRPGLEGQTQYFGPGTRLLVL.

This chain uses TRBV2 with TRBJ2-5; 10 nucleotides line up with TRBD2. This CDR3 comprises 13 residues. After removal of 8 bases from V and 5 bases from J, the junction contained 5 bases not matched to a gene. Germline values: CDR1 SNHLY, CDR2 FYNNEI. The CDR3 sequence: CASERGGRETQYF. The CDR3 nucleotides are TGTGCCAGCGAGCGGGGGGGCCGGGAGACCCAGTACTTC.

Here the CDR3 DNA reads TGTGCCAGCTGTTCTTCCGGGACAGCTAATGAAAAACTGTTTTTT. Translated, it gives CASCSSGTANEKLFF. The J gene is TRBJ1-4, the V gene TRBV25-1; 7 positions match TRBD1. The CDR3 is made up of 15 amino acids. Looked up from germline, CDR1 is MGHDK and CDR2 is SYGVNS. The V and J ends lost 8 bases and 3 bases, in that order; junction bases with no gene match: 9.

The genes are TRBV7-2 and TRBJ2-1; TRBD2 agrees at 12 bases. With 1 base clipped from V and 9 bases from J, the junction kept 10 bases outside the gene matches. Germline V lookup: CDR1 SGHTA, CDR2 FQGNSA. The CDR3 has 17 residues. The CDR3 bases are TGTGCCAGCAGCTTAGAGAGGCTAGCGGGGGGGCGGGCTGAGCAGTTCTTC. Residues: CASSLERLAGGRAEQFF. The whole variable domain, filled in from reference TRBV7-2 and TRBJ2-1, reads GAGVSQSPSNKVTEKGKDVELRCDPISGHTALYWYRQSLGQGLEFLIYFQGNSAPDKSGLPSDRFSAERTGGSVSTLTIQRTQQEDSAVYLCASSLERLAGGRAEQFFGPGTRLTVL.

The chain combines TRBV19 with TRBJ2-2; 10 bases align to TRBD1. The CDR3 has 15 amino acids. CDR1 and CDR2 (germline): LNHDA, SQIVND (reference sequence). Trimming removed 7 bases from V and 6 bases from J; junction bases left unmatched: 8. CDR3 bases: TGTGCCAGTACTGACAGGGGGCGCGGGGCCGGGGAGCTGTTTTTT. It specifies CASTDRGRGAGELFF.

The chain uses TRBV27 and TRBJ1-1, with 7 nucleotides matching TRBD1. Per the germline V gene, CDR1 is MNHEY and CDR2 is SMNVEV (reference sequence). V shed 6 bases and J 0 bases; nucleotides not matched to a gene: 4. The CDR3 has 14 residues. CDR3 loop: CASRLGQMNTEAFF. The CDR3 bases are TGTGCCAGCAGGTTGGGACAGATGAACACTGAAGCTTTCTTT.

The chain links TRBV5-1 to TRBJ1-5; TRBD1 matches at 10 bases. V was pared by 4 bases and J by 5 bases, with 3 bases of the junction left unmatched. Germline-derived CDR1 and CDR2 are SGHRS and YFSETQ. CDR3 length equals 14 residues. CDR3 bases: TGCGCCAGCAGCCGGACAGGGGGGGATCAGCCCCAGCATTTT. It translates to CASSRTGGDQPQHF.

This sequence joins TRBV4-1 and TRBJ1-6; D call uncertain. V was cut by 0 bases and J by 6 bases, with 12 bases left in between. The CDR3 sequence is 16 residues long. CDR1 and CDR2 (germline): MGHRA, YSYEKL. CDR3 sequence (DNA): TGCGCCAGCAGCCAAGATCTAACCGTTAGTAATTCACCCCTCCACTTT. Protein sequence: CASSQDLTVSNSPLHF.

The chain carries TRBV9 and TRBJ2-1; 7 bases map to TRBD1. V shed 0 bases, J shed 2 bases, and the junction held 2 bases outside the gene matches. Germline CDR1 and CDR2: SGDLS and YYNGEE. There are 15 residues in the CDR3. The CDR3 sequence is CASSVETGAYNEQFF. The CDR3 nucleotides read TGTGCCAGCAGCGTAGAAACAGGGGCCTACAATGAGCAGTTCTTC.

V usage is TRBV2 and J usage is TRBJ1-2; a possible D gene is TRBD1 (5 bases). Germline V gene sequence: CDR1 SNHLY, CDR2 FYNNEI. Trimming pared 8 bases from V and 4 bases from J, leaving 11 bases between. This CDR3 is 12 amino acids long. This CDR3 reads CASSRTLYGYTF. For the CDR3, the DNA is TGTGCCAGCTCCCGGACACTCTATGGCTACACCTTC.

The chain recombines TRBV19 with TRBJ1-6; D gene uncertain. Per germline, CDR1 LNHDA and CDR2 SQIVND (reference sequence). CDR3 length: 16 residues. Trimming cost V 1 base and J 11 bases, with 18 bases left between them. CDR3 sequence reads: CASSIVSDGVATPLHF. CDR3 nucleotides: TGTGCCAGTAGTATAGTGTCTGATGGAGTAGCGACACCCCTCCACTTT.

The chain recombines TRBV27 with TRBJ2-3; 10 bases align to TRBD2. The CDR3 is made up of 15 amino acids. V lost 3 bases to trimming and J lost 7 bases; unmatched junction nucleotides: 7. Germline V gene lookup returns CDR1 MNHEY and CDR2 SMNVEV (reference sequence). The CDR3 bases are TGTGCCAGCAGTTTTGGGCTAGCGGGGGAAAATACGCAGTATTTT. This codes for CASSFGLAGENTQYF.

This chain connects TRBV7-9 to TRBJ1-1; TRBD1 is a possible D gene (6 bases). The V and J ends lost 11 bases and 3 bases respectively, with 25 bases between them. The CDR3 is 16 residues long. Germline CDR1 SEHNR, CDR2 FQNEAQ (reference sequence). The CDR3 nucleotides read TGTGCCTCTTTGATGAGGGGGGGGATAGGAGACACTGAAGCTTTCTTT. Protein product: CASLMRGGIGDTEAFF.

CDR3 loop: CASSLQGAGSEKLFF. The DNA of the CDR3 is TGTGCCAGCAGTTTACAGGGGGCAGGGAGTGAAAAACTGTTTTTT. The chain employs TRBV28 and TRBJ1-4; 8 bases fit TRBD1. This CDR3 has 15 amino acids. Germline V gene data show CDR1 as MDHEN and CDR2 as SYDVKM. Germline trimming cut 2 bases from V and 7 bases from J; bases unmatched to any gene: 6.

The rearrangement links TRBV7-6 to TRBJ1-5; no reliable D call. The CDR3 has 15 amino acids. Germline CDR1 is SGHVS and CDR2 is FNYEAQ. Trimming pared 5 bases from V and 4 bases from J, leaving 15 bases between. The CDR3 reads CASSPQEAPNQPQHF. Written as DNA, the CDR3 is TGTGCCAGCAGCCCGCAGGAGGCCCCAAATCAGCCCCAGCATTTT.

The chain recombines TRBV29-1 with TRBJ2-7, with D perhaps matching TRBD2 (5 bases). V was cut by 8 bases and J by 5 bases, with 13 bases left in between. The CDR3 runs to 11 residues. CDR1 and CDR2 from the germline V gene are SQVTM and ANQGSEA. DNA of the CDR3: TGCAGCCTTTTAGACGGGGACGAGCAGTACTTC. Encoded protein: CSLLDGDEQYF.

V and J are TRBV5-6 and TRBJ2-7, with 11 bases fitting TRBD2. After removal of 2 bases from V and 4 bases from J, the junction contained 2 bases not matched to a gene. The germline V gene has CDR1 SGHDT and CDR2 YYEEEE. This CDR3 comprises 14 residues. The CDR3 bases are TGTGCCAGCAGCTTAACTAGCGGGGGATACGAGCAGTACGTC. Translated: CASSLTSGGYEQYV.

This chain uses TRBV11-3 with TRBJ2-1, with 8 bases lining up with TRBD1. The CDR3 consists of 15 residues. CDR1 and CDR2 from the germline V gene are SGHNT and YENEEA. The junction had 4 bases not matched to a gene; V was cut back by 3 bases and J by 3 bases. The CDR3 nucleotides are TGTGCCAGCAGCTTTAGTGGGACAGGCTACAATGAGCAGTTCTTC. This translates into CASSFSGTGYNEQFF.

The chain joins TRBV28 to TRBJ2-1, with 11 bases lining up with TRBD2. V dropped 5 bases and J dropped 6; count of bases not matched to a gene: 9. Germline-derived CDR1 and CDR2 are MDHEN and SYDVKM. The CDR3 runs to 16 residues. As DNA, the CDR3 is TGTGCCAGCAGTCGGACTAGCGGGCCCTCCCCCAATGAGCAGTTCTTC. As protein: CASSRTSGPSPNEQFF.